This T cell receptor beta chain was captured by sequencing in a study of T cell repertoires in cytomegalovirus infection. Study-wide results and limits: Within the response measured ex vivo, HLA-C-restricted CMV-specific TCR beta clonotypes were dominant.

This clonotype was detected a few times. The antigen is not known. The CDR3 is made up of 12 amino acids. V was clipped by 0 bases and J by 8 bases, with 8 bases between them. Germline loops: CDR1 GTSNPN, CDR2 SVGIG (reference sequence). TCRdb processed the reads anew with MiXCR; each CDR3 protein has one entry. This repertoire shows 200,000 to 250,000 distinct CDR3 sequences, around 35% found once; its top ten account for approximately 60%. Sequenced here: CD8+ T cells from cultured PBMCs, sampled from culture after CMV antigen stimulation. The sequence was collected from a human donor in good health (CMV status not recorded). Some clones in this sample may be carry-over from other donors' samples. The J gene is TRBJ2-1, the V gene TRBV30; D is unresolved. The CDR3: CAWSVTVDEQFF. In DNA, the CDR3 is TGTGCCTGGAGTGTTACTGTTGATGAGCAGTTCTTC.